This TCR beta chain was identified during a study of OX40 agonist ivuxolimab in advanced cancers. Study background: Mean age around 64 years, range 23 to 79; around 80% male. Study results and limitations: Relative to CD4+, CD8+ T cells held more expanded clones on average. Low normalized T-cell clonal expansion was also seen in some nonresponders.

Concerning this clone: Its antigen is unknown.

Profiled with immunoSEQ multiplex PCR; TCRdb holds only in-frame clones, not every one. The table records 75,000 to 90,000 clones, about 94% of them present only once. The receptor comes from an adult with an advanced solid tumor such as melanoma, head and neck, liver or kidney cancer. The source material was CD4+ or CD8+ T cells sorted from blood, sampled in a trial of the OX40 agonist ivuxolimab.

The CDR3 here is CASSQASDRGPYEQYF. CDR3 coding DNA: TGTGCCAGCAGCCAAGCTTCGGACAGAGGACCATACGAGCAGTACTTC. The chain couples TRBV4-2 to TRBJ2-7, with D possibly TRBD1 on 6 matching bases. V lost 1 base to trimming and J lost 4 bases, with 17 bases between them. The CDR3 has 16 amino acids. CDR1 LGHNA and CDR2 YNFKEQ come from the germline V gene.